Listed below are T cell receptor beta chains from one sample, sequenced in a study of cytomegalovirus exposure and HLA in healthy donors. The repertoire was sequenced with immunoSEQ multiplex PCR; TCRdb's copy has only in-frame clones and lacks some. Here the sample spans 150,000 to 200,000 clones, 70% to 80% being singletons. The sample was PBMCs. The receptors originated from a man in his late teens or twenties in good health and CMV-seropositive. CDR3s include the opening cysteine and the closing phenylalanine or tryptophan. A D gene is named only where the DNA matches it firmly. Part of the rows lack a size; the others show once, few, many or a class for expanded clones.

d_gene	abundance	j_gene	v_gene	CDR3nt	CDR3aa
TRBD1	-	TRBJ1-4	TRBV2	TGTGCCAGCAGTGACCCCAATCTTGGAGGGGGCTTGACTAATGAAAAACTGTTTTTT	CASSDPNLGGGLTNEKLFF
-	once	TRBJ1-1	TRBV10-2	TGCGCCAGCAGTGTTAGGGTGGAAGGGGTTGGGACTGAAGCTTTCTTT	CASSVRVEGVGTEAFF
TRBD1	-	TRBJ2-2	TRBV6-5	TGTGCCAGCAGGCTGACAGGGGCTAACACCGGGGAGCTGTTTTTT	CASRLTGANTGELFF
-	once	TRBJ1-1	TRBV5-1	TGCGCCAGCAGCTGGGGCCCGCAGGGTTTAAACACTGAAGCTTTCTTT	CASSWGPQGLNTEAFF
-	once	TRBJ2-5	TRBV7-9	TGTGCCAGCAGCTTAACGGGAAGTGAGCAAGAGACCCAGTACTTC	CASSLTGSEQETQYF
-	few	TRBJ1-1	TRBV27	TGTGCCAGCAGCTCAGGGGTGGGCACTGAAGCTTTCTTT	CASSSGVGTEAFF
-	-	TRBJ1-6	TRBV5-4	TGTGCCAGCAGCCTGGAGGGGTCTTTGGGTTCACCCCTCCACTTT	CASSLEGSLGSPLHF
-	few	TRBJ2-1	TRBV27	TGTGCCAGCAGTCCAGACGTCGCTAGCTGGAGTCACAATGAGCAGTTCTTC	CASSPDVASWSHNEQFF
-	-	TRBJ1-5	TRBV14	TGTGCCAGCAGCAGACGTGAGGGTCAGCCCCAGCATTTT	CASSRREGQPQHF
-	-	TRBJ1-5	TRBV4-3	TGCGCCAGCAGCCAAGAACCAATCTCGGGCAATCAGCCCCAGCATTTT	CASSQEPISGNQPQHF
TRBD1	-	TRBJ2-4	TRBV19	TGTGCCAGTAGTATTCAGGGGGCCTTTGCTTTGGCCAAAAACATTCAGTACTTC	CASSIQGAFALAKNIQYF